The 27 T cell receptor beta chains given below trace back to one sample, sequenced in a study of shared clonotypes between healthy human individuals. Here immunoSEQ multiplex PCR was the method, and the copy in TCRdb shows in-frame clones only, minus some. The data show some 2,100,000 clones, roughly 95% seen once. The sample was naive CD4+ T cells sorted from blood. Subset denoted: CD45RA+ positively selected. These receptors came from a man between 18 and 35 years old in good health.

This chain uses TRBV2 with TRBJ2-7; maybe TRBD1 (5 bases). This CDR3 has 12 residues. Germline CDR1 reads SNHLY; CDR2 reads FYNNEI. The V and J ends lost 8 bases and 2 bases respectively, with 10 bases between them. The CDR3 region is CASWTSTYEQYF. The CDR3, as DNA: TGTGCCAGCTGGACATCCACCTACGAGCAGTACTTC.

In DNA form, the CDR3 reads TGTGCCAGCAGTGGAACAGGGGGCAAGGAGACCCAGTACTTC. Its protein is CASSGTGGKETQYF. This chain links TRBV6-1 with TRBJ2-5; 9 bases match TRBD1. Per the germline V gene, CDR1 is MNHNS and CDR2 is SASEGT. CDR3 size: 14 residues. Trimming took 4 bases from V and 5 from J; bases not matched to a gene: 5.

This chain connects TRBV7-8 to TRBJ2-2; D unresolved. The CDR3 has 14 residues. Between the trimmed V and J ends, which lost 4 bases and 4 bases, there was a span of 10 bases. Germline loops: CDR1 SGHVS, CDR2 FQNEAQ. Here the CDR3 reads CASSSTEATGELFF. The CDR3 region has the DNA TGTGCCAGCAGCTCAACAGAGGCCACCGGGGAGCTGTTTTTT.

The chain couples TRBV28 to TRBJ2-3, with D tentatively TRBD1 or TRBD2 (5 bases each). Germline values: CDR1 MDHEN, CDR2 SYDVKM. This CDR3 region has 16 residues. V was shortened by 6 bases and J by 1 base, with 17 bases between the two germline ends. CDR3 amino acids: CASRPPGTYGTDTQYF. CDR3 in DNA: TGTGCCAGCAGGCCACCCGGGACCTACGGCACAGATACGCAGTATTTT.

The J gene is TRBJ2-7, the V gene TRBV11-2, with D perhaps matching TRBD1 (6 bases). Trimming took off 2 bases at V and 3 bases at J, with 20 bases between the two ends. The CDR3 is 17 residues long. Germline V gene data show CDR1 as SGHAT and CDR2 as FQNNGV. In DNA, the CDR3 is TGTGCCAGCAGCTTACACTACGCCCCCAGGGGTGGCTACGAGCAGTACTTC. As protein: CASSLHYAPRGGYEQYF.

The V gene is TRBV9, the J gene TRBJ2-5; 13 nucleotides match TRBD2. The CDR3 is made up of 19 amino acids. Germline CDR1 SGDLS, CDR2 YYNGEE. V shed 4 bases and J 5 bases; nucleotides not matched to a gene: 17. The CDR3 loop reads CASSLTSGRAGGRTETQYF. The CDR3 DNA sequence: TGTGCCAGCAGCCTCACTAGCGGGAGGGCCGGGGGAAGGACGGAGACCCAGTACTTC.

As regards this clone: The sample carries other DNA sequences with the same CDR3. This chain links TRBV18 with TRBJ1-1; possible D gene TRBD1, 6 bases. V lost 6 bases to trimming and J lost 0 bases, with 14 bases between them. This CDR3 is built from 15 residues. CDR1 and CDR2 from the germline V gene are KGHSH and LQKENI. The CDR3 loop reads CASSPDRPMNTEAFF. Written as DNA, the CDR3 is TGTGCCAGCTCTCCGGACAGACCGATGAACACTGAAGCTTTCTTT.

This clone has only one observation. The same CDR3 also results from other DNA sequences found in this sample. This sequence joins TRBV5-1 and TRBJ1-1; D possibly corresponds to TRBD1 (5 bases). Trimming stripped 4 bases from V and 1 base from J, with 14 bases between. Germline lookup yields CDR1 SGHRS and CDR2 YFSETQ. CDR3 length: 15 residues. CDR3 nucleotides: TGCGCCAGCAGCCTGTCCGGGACGGGGAACACTGAAGCTTTCTTT. This gives the protein CASSLSGTGNTEAFF.

The genes are TRBV7-9 and TRBJ2-1; D remains ambiguous. The germline V and J ends were trimmed by 3 bases and 0 bases, with 12 bases remaining between them. The CDR3 runs 16 residues. Germline CDR1 and CDR2: SEHNR and FQNEAQ (reference sequence). In DNA, the CDR3 is TGTGCCAGCAGCTTGAGACAAGGAAGCTCCTACAATGAGCAGTTCTTC. It codes for CASSLRQGSSYNEQFF.

The genes are TRBV30 and TRBJ2-7; TRBD2 matches at 11 bases. The CDR3 runs to 16 residues. With V trimmed by 2 bases and J by 3 bases, 9 bases remained unmatched. The germline V gene has CDR1 GTSNPN and CDR2 SVGIG (reference sequence). In DNA form, the CDR3 reads TGTGCCTGGAGTCCTCCGCTAGCGGGGGGTTACTACGAGCAGTACTTC. Protein sequence: CAWSPPLAGGYYEQYF.

In the case of this clone: Other nucleotide sequences in the sample specify the same CDR3. This chain joins TRBV6-5 and TRBJ2-7; TRBD2 aligns across 12 bases. V trimming: 6 bases; J trimming: 2 bases; junction bases outside the gene matches: 5. Germline loops: CDR1 MNHEY, CDR2 SVGAGI. The CDR3 is 15 residues long. The CDR3 reads CASSRGLAGAYEQYF. The CDR3 nucleotides read TGTGCCAGCAGCCGGGGACTAGCGGGCGCCTACGAGCAGTACTTC.

This chain joins TRBV6-5 and TRBJ1-2; D unclear. This CDR3 spans 13 amino acids. CDR1 and CDR2 from the germline V gene are MNHEY and SVGAGI. V lost 5 bases, J lost 8 bases, and 15 bases lay in between. The chain's CDR3 is CASSPPDGSGYTF. CDR3 nucleotides: TGTGCCAGCAGTCCTCCCGACGGGAGCGGCTACACCTTC.

This chain links TRBV30 with TRBJ1-4; 7 bases fit TRBD1. Per the germline V gene, CDR1 is GTSNPN and CDR2 is SVGIG (reference sequence). J was trimmed by 1 base and V by 6 bases; bases with no gene match: 8. The CDR3 is made up of 15 amino acids. CDR3: CACNTGAGTNEKLFF. CDR3 nucleotides: TGTGCCTGTAACACAGGGGCGGGAACTAATGAAAAACTGTTTTTT.

V and J are TRBV10-3 and TRBJ2-3; 7 bases line up with TRBD2. Per the germline V gene, CDR1 is ENHRY and CDR2 is SYGVKD. J lost 4 bases, V lost 8 bases, and 3 bases had no gene match. The CDR3 totals 12 residues. The CDR3 DNA reads as TGTGCCATCTATCGGGAGGCAGATACGCAGTATTTT. It specifies CAIYREADTQYF.

As regards this clone: The sample carries other DNA sequences with the same CDR3. V and J are TRBV30 and TRBJ1-1; no firm D call. The CDR3 is 13 residues long. Trimming left V 0 bases short and J 4 bases short, with 9 bases between. CDR1 and CDR2 (germline): GTSNPN, SVGIG (reference sequence). The CDR3 sequence is CAWSVREGTEAFF. The CDR3 DNA sequence: TGTGCCTGGAGTGTACGGGAGGGCACTGAAGCTTTCTTT.

V gene TRBV9 combines with J gene TRBJ2-7; TRBD2 aligns across 10 bases. The CDR3 is 15 residues long. Germline V lookup: CDR1 SGDLS, CDR2 YYNGEE. The junction had 11 bases not matched to a gene; V was cut back by 6 bases and J by 5 bases. The chain's CDR3 is CASTLGVAGGHEQYF. The CDR3 nucleotides are TGTGCCAGCACCCTAGGGGTAGCGGGGGGCCACGAGCAGTACTTC.

This clone was observed once. J is TRBJ1-5 and V is TRBV2; 7 nucleotides agree with TRBD1. The CDR3 totals 14 residues. The V gene end was trimmed by 7 bases and the J gene end by 4 bases; junction bases not matched to a gene: 7. The germline gives CDR1 SNHLY, CDR2 FYNNEI. For the CDR3, the DNA is TGTGCCAGCACCAACCAGGGGGGAAATCAGCCCCAGCATTTT. Its translation: CASTNQGGNQPQHF. Based on the CDR3 plus reference TRBV2 and TRBJ1-5, the full variable domain is EPEVTQTPSHQVTQMGQEVILRCVPISNHLYFYWYRQILGQKVEFLVSFYNNEISEKSEIFDDQFSVERPDGSNFTLKIRSTKLEDSAMYFCASTNQGGNQPQHFGDGTRLSIL.

This clone was picked up one time. For the CDR3, the DNA is TGTGCCATCACCCCGGGACAAAGCTACGAGCAGTACTTC. This codes for CAITPGQSYEQYF. The gene calls are TRBV10-3 and TRBJ2-7; D might be TRBD1 (6 bases). The CDR3 sequence is 13 residues long. Germline loops: CDR1 ENHRY, CDR2 SYGVKD. With 7 bases removed from V and 3 bases from J, the gap between germline ends came to 13 bases.

The gene calls are TRBV30 and TRBJ1-2, with 10 bases identical to TRBD1. With V trimmed by 1 base and J by 4 bases, 18 bases remained unmatched. The germline CDR1 and CDR2 sequences are GTSNPN and SVGIG (reference sequence). The CDR3 totals 19 residues. CDR3 sequence (DNA): TGTGCCTGGAGTGCCATAGAGACAGGGGGCGCGGAAAATCGCTATGGCTACACCTTC. Encoded protein: CAWSAIETGGAENRYGYTF.

The chain employs TRBV2 and TRBJ2-7; weak D call: TRBD2 (6 bases). This CDR3 region has 13 residues. V lost 8 bases, J lost 3 bases, and 14 bases lay in between. The germline CDR1 and CDR2 sequences are SNHLY and FYNNEI. CDR3 protein: CASAYGRGYEQYF. In nucleotides, the CDR3 is TGTGCCAGCGCCTACGGGCGGGGCTACGAGCAGTACTTC.

The genes are TRBV7-3 and TRBJ2-7; D perhaps matches TRBD2 (6 bases). The CDR3 sequence is 16 residues long. Germline V gives CDR1 SGHTA, CDR2 FQGTGA. V was trimmed by 0 bases and J by 1 base, leaving 13 bases between them. In DNA form, the CDR3 reads TGTGCCAGCAGCTTAACGGGGCCAGGGACTTCCTACGAGCAGTACTTC. Translation gives CASSLTGPGTSYEQYF.

This clone was seen once. The chain's CDR3 is CASSPSRTSPGELFF. The CDR3 nucleotides read TGTGCCAGCTCACCATCCAGGACTTCACCCGGGGAGCTGTTTTTT. This sequence joins TRBV18 and TRBJ2-2; D possibly corresponds to TRBD2 (5 bases). The CDR3 has 15 residues. V was pared by 2 bases and J by 6 bases, with 13 bases between. The germline gives CDR1 KGHSH, CDR2 LQKENI.

The chain links TRBV7-9 to TRBJ2-2; D unresolved. Germline V gene lookup returns CDR1 SEHNR and CDR2 FQNEAQ (reference sequence). V was clipped by 3 bases and J by 11 bases, with 13 bases between them. This CDR3 is built from 13 residues. CDR3 amino acids: CASSFPARLELFF. CDR3 nucleotide sequence: TGTGCCAGCAGCTTCCCAGCCCGCCTTGAGCTGTTTTTT.

The rearrangement links TRBV30 to TRBJ1-3; possibly TRBD1 for D (5 bases). V lost 2 bases and J lost 2, with 10 bases in between. Germline V lookup: CDR1 GTSNPN, CDR2 SVGIG (reference sequence). There are 14 residues in the CDR3. CDR3 amino acids: CAWSKGGAGNTIYF. CDR3 sequence (DNA): TGTGCCTGGAGTAAGGGAGGGGCTGGAAACACCATATATTTT.

The CDR3 protein is CAWSASRTGTPQETQYF. CDR3 DNA sequence: TGTGCCTGGAGTGCCTCTCGGACCGGGACACCCCAAGAGACCCAGTACTTC. The chain employs TRBV30 and TRBJ2-5, with D perhaps TRBD1 (6 bases). V was pared by 1 base and J by 1 base, with 19 bases between. The CDR3 runs to 17 residues. Germline-derived CDR1 and CDR2 are GTSNPN and SVGIG (reference sequence).

The chain recombines TRBV6-5 with TRBJ2-7; 12 nucleotides match TRBD1. The CDR3 loop spans 15 amino acids. The trim removed 7 bases at V and 1 base at J, leaving 5 bases unmatched. Germline CDR1 and CDR2: MNHEY and SVGAGI. CDR3 residues: CASTGTGGDSYEQYF. The CDR3 nucleotides read TGTGCCAGCACCGGGACAGGGGGCGATTCCTACGAGCAGTACTTC.

V usage is TRBV5-6 and J usage is TRBJ1-6; D remains ambiguous. There are 15 residues in the CDR3. Trimming removed 3 bases at V and 0 bases at J, with 7 bases between. Germline CDR1 reads SGHDT; CDR2 reads YYEEEE. The CDR3 loop reads CASSSSSSYNSPLHF. The CDR3 DNA follows: TGTGCCAGCAGCTCCAGTAGCTCCTATAATTCACCCCTCCACTTT. Full variable domain (remainder filled in from reference TRBV5-6 and TRBJ1-6): DAGVTQSPTHLIKTRGQQVTLRCSPKSGHDTVSWYQQALGQGPQFIFQYYEEEERQRGNFPDRFSGHQFPNYSSELNVNALLLGDSALYLCASSSSSSYNSPLHFGNGTRLTVT.